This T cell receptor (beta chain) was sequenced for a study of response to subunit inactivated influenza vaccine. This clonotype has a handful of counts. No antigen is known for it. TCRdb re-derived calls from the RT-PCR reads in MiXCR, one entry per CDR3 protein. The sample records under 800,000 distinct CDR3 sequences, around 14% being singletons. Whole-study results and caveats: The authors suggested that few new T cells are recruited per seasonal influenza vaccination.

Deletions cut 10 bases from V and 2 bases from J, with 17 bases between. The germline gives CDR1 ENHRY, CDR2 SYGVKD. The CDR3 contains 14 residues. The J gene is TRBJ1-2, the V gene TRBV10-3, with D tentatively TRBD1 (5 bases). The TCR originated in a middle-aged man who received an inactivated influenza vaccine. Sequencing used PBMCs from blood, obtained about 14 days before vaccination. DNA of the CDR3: TGTGCCAGCAGGGAACGGCGGGAAAACTATGGCTACACCTTC. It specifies CASRERRENYGYTF.